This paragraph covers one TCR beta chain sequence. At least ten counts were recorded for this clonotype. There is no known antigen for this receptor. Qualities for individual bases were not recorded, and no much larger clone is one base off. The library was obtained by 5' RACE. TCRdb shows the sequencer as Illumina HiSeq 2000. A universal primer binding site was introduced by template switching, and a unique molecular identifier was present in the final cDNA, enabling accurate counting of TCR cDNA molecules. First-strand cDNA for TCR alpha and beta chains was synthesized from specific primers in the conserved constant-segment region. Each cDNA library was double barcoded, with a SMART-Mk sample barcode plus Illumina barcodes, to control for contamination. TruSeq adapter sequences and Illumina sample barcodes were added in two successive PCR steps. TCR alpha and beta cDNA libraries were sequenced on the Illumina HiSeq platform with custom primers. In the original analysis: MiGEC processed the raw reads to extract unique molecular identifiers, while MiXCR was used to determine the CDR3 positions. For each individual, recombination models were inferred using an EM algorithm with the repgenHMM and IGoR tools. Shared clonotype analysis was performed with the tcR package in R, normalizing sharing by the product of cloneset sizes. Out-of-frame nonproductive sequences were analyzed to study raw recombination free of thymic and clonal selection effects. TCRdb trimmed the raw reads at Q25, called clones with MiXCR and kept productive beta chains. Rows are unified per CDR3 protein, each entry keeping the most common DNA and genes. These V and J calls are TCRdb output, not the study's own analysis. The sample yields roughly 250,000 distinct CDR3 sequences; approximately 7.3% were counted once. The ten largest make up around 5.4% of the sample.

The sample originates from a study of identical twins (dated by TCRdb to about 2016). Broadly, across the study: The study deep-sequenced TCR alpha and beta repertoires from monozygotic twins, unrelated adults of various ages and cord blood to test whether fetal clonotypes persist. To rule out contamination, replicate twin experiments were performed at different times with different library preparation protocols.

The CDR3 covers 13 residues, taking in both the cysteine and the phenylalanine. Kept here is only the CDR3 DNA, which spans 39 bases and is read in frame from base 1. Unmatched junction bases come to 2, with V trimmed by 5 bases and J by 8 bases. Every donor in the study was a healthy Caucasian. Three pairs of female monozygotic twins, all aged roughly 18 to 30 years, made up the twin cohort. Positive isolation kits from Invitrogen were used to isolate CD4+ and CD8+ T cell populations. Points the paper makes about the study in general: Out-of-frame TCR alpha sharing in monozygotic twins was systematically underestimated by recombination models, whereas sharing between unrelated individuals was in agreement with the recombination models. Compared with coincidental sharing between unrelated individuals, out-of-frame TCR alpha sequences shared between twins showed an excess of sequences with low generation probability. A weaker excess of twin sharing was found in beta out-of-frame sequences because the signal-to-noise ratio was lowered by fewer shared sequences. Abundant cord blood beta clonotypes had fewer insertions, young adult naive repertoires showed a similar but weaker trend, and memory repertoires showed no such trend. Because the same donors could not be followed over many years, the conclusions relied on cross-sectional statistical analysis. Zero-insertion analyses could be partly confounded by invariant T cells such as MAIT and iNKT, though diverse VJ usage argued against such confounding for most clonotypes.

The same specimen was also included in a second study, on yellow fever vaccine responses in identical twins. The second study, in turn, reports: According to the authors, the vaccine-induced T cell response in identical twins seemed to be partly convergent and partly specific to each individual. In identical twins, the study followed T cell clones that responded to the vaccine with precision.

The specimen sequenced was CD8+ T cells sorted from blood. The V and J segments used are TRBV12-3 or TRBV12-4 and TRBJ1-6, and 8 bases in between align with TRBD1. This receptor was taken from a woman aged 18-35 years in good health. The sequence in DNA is TGTGCCAGCAGTCCGACAGGGGATTCACCCCTCCACTTT. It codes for CASSPTGDSPLHF.